The 31 T cell receptor beta chains below all came from one sample that was sequenced in a study of read filtering for tumor transcriptome and immune sequencing. Molecular barcoded adaptors covering alpha/delta and beta/gamma chains were used on about 0.4 ug RNA. TCRdb passed the reads through MiXCR, listing each CDR3 protein once. The profile shows tens of thousands of distinct CDR3 sequences, under 20% of them singletons. Sequencing input: a population of CD138-negative cells sorted from bone marrow. All receptors derive from a donor aged 40 or over with multiple myeloma.

In this sample, this clonotype turned up many times. The gene calls are TRBV5-1 and TRBJ2-1; TRBD2 agrees at 11 bases. Trimming cost V 5 bases and J 5 bases; bases outside gene matches: 21. In germline, CDR1 is SGHRS, CDR2 YFSETQ. The CDR3 has 20 residues. The CDR3 is CASRSTLGSTSGKVNNEQFF. DNA of the CDR3: TGCGCCAGCAGGTCAACGCTGGGATCGACTAGCGGGAAGGTTAACAATGAGCAGTTCTTC.

This clonotype was detected ten times or more. The chain has TRBV7-2 and TRBJ2-1, with 7 bases aligning to TRBD2. Trimming at V came to 1 base and at J to 4 bases, leaving 4 bases not matched to a gene. The CDR3 length is 15 residues. Germline CDR1 is SGHTA and CDR2 is FQGNSA. The CDR3 DNA sequence: TGTGCCAGCAGCTTAGTCTGGGGGGGATACAATGAGCAGTTCTTC. Translation: CASSLVWGGYNEQFF.

A word on this clonotype: A much larger clonotype is one base distant, so this may be a read error. The chain employs TRBV20-1 and TRBJ1-6; D is perhaps TRBD1 (5 bases). Trimming removed 5 bases from V and 4 bases from J, with 12 bases in between. Per germline, CDR1 DFQATT and CDR2 SNEGSKA (reference sequence). The CDR3 has 14 amino acids. The CDR3 DNA reads TGCAGTGCTGGGGGATACCTTTATAATTCACCCCTCCACTTT. This sequence encodes CSAGGYLYNSPLHF.

As regards this clonotype: This may come from a read error, since a much larger clone is one base off. J is TRBJ2-1 and V is TRBV6-5; possibly TRBD1 or TRBD2 for D (5 bases each). The CDR3 sequence is 15 residues long. CDR1 and CDR2 (germline): MNHEY, SVGAGI. The CDR3 bases are TGTGCCAGCAGTCCACTGGGACGTACCTACAGTGAGCAGTTCTTC. Amino acid sequence: CASSPLGRTYSEQFF.

The J gene is TRBJ1-1, the V gene TRBV4-1, with D uncertain. The CDR3 runs to 13 residues. V was shortened by 1 base and J by 4 bases, with 7 bases between the two germline ends. Looked up from germline, CDR1 is MGHRA and CDR2 is YSYEKL. The DNA for the CDR3 is TGCGCCAGCAGCCAAGTTTTAGGCACTGAAGCTTTCTTT. This gives the protein CASSQVLGTEAFF.

CDR3 sequence reads: CASSQGTSGLKTQYF. CDR3 nucleotides: TGTGCCAGCAGCCAAGGTACTAGCGGCCTGAAGACCCAGTACTTC. The chain couples TRBV4-2 to TRBJ2-5, with 8 positions matching TRBD2. The V gene's germline CDR1 is LGHNA and CDR2 YNFKEQ. V gave up 1 base and J gave up 6 bases; unmatched junction bases: 7. CDR3 length: 15 amino acids.

The chain is built from TRBV5-4 and TRBJ2-1, with 9 bases that match TRBD2. Trimming cost V 0 bases and J 6 bases; bases outside gene matches: 7. There are 16 residues in the CDR3. Germline V CDR1 and CDR2: SGHNT, YYREEE (reference sequence). CDR3 residues: CASSLERLAEANEQFF. The CDR3 DNA reads TGTGCCAGCAGCTTGGAGAGACTAGCGGAGGCCAATGAGCAGTTCTTC.

Ten or more counts support this clonotype. V is TRBV20-1 and J is TRBJ2-2; the D is unclear. Germline V gives CDR1 DFQATT, CDR2 SNEGSKA (reference sequence). This CDR3 region has 12 residues. Trimming removed 1 base at V and 7 bases at J, with 7 bases between. The CDR3 nucleotides are TGCAGTGCTAGAGCTACTGGCGGGGAGCTGTTTTTT. It yields the protein CSARATGGELFF.

This clonotype has at least ten counts. The chain couples TRBV27 to TRBJ2-1; tentative D call: TRBD1 (5 bases). V lost 2 bases and J lost 7, with 9 bases in between. The CDR3 covers 13 residues. Germline assignment: CDR1 MNHEY and CDR2 SMNVEV (reference sequence). The CDR3 region has the DNA TGTGCCAGCAGTTTACTCCAGGGTAATGAGCAGTTCTTC. Protein: CASSLLQGNEQFF.

The rearrangement links TRBV2 to TRBJ1-3; no firm D call. The CDR3 totals 12 residues. CDR1 is SNHLY and CDR2 is FYNNEI in the germline V gene. The V gene lost 10 bases and the J gene lost 2 bases, with 9 bases spanning the gap. CDR3 bases: TGTGCCATCAGAGTTGCTGGAAACACCATATATTTT. Amino acid sequence: CAIRVAGNTIYF.

This clonotype was observed at least ten times. The chain links TRBV7-9 to TRBJ2-7, with D possibly being TRBD1 or TRBD2 (5 bases each). The V gene lost 4 bases and the J gene lost 0 bases, with 16 bases spanning the gap. The CDR3 runs 16 residues. The germline CDR1 and CDR2 sequences are SEHNR and FQNEAQ (reference sequence). CDR3 amino acids: CASSSRGYGNSYEQYF. In DNA, the CDR3 is TGTGCCAGCAGCTCCCGGGGCTACGGGAACTCCTACGAGCAGTACTTC.

This clonotype showed up many times. The rearrangement links TRBV20-1 to TRBJ2-1; 7 positions match TRBD1. The CDR3 totals 13 residues. V shed 5 bases and J 6 bases; nucleotides not matched to a gene: 7. Germline CDR1 DFQATT, CDR2 SNEGSKA (reference sequence). CDR3: CSAPGQRVNEQFF. The DNA for the CDR3 is TGCAGTGCTCCGGGACAGAGAGTCAATGAGCAGTTCTTC.

Of note for this clonotype: This may be a read error, as it is one base from a much larger clone. V and J are TRBV6-2 or TRBV6-3 and TRBJ1-1, with 10 bases identical to TRBD1. CDR3 size: 17 residues. Germline CDR1 MNHEY, CDR2 SVGEGT. CDR3 residues: CASSLTPRTGGNTEASF. The CDR3 bases are TGTGCCAGCAGCTTAACCCCTAGGACAGGGGGGAACACTGAAGCTTCCTTT.

This clonotype was recorded at least ten times. The rearrangement links TRBV20-1 to TRBJ2-5; perhaps TRBD2 as D (5 bases). CDR1 is DFQATT and CDR2 is SNEGSKA in the germline V gene (reference sequence). The CDR3 is 14 residues long. The V gene lost 3 bases and the J gene lost 3 bases, with 14 bases spanning the gap. DNA for the CDR3: TGCAGTGCTAGTGTCGGGCTGAGGGAAGAGACCCAGTACTTC. Translating it yields CSASVGLREETQYF.

The sample holds many counts of this clonotype. The V and J genes are TRBV12-3 or TRBV12-4 and TRBJ2-7; D is unresolved. The CDR3 is 11 amino acids. The germline V and J ends were trimmed by 8 bases and 5 bases, with 10 bases remaining between them. The CDR3 DNA reads as TGTGCCAGCGGCTCGGCGGACGAGCAGTACTTC. Translating it yields CASGSADEQYF.

The chain employs TRBV29-1 and TRBJ1-1; D gene uncertain. Trimming pared 7 bases from V and 4 bases from J, leaving 13 bases between. The CDR3 length is 12 residues. Germline-derived CDR1 and CDR2 are SQVTM and ANQGSEA. CDR3 amino acids: CSAASGSTEAFF. CDR3 sequence (DNA): TGCAGCGCGGCGTCCGGAAGCACTGAAGCTTTCTTT.

This clonotype was recorded at least ten times. The rearrangement links TRBV5-4 to TRBJ2-1, with 7 positions matching TRBD2. The V gene's germline CDR1 is SGHNT and CDR2 YYREEE (reference sequence). V shed 4 bases, J shed 7 bases, and the junction held 8 bases outside the gene matches. The CDR3 has 14 residues. CDR3 nucleotide sequence: TGTGCCAGCAGCGGCCCCACTAGCGCGAATGAGCAGTTCTTC. Translation: CASSGPTSANEQFF. The full variable domain, in which reference TRBV5-4 and TRBJ2-1 provide the parts outside the CDR3, is ETGVTQSPTHLIKTRGQQVTLRCSSQSGHNTVSWYQQALGQGPQFIFQYYREEENGRGNFPPRFSGLQFPNYSSELNVNALELDDSALYLCASSGPTSANEQFFGPGTRLTVL.

This clonotype was seen ten or more times. This chain links TRBV20-1 with TRBJ2-7; a weak D match, TRBD2 (6 bases). Germline CDR1 DFQATT, CDR2 SNEGSKA (reference sequence). V was trimmed by 3 bases and J by 2 bases, leaving 14 bases between them. This CDR3 spans 14 amino acids. The CDR3 nucleotides are TGCAGTGCTAGTGGGACTCGAGTCCCCTACGAGCAGTACTTC. Translated: CSASGTRVPYEQYF.

This chain joins TRBV20-1 and TRBJ1-4, with D hard to call. The germline V gene has CDR1 DFQATT and CDR2 SNEGSKA (reference sequence). The CDR3 length is 13 residues. Trimming cost V 4 bases and J 7 bases, with 13 bases left between them. CDR3 DNA: TGCAGTGCTAATATCGCACAGCTTGAAAAACTGTTTTTT. Its protein product is CSANIAQLEKLFF.

The rearrangement links TRBV4-1 to TRBJ1-3; D possibly corresponds to TRBD1 (5 bases). V was pared by 4 bases and J by 2 bases, with 12 bases between. The CDR3 loop spans 15 amino acids. Germline V gene sequence: CDR1 MGHRA, CDR2 YSYEKL. The CDR3 DNA reads TGCGCCAGCAGCCTCATTCAGGGCGCTGGAAACACCATATATTTT. As protein: CASSLIQGAGNTIYF.

The table lists this clonotype with a few counts. The V gene is TRBV3-1, the J gene TRBJ2-1; 13 nucleotides line up with TRBD2. V was pared by 4 bases and J by 7 bases, with 4 bases of the junction left unmatched. The CDR3 spans 15 residues. Germline V gives CDR1 LGHDT, CDR2 YNNKEL (reference sequence). CDR3 in amino acids: CASSPEGLAGNEQFF. CDR3 DNA sequence: TGTGCCAGCAGCCCGGAGGGACTAGCGGGAAATGAGCAGTTCTTC.

In this sample, this clonotype turned up many times. The CDR3 DNA follows: TGTGCCACCAGTGATTTGACAGGGGGAAGAACAGATACGCAGTATTTT. Amino acid sequence: CATSDLTGGRTDTQYF. The rearrangement links TRBV24-1 to TRBJ2-3; 8 bases are a match to TRBD1. V dropped 0 bases and J dropped 3; count of bases not matched to a gene: 4. Germline CDR1 reads KGHDR; CDR2 reads SFDVKD. This CDR3 is built from 16 residues.

Points on this clonotype: A much larger clone lies a single base off, so this may be a read error. This likely comes from a read error, as the CDR3 has no conserved phenylalanine or tryptophan at its end. The chain combines TRBV6-5 with TRBJ1-1; D ambiguous. CDR1 is MNHEY, CDR2 SVGAGI, per germline. The V end lost 5 bases, the J end lost 6 bases, and 13 bases lay between the germline ends. The CDR3 runs 13 residues. CDR3 amino acids: CASSHLDGAEAFS. In nucleotides, the CDR3 is TGTGCCAGCAGTCACCTGGACGGAGCTGAAGCTTTCTCT.

This clonotype was seen many times. The chain uses TRBV12-3 or TRBV12-4 and TRBJ2-4, with TRBD1 identical over 8 bases. This CDR3 contains 14 residues. The ends lost 6 bases at V and 9 bases at J; junction bases unmatched: 10. The CDR3 sequence: CASRRTGSGGIQYF. CDR3 DNA sequence: TGTGCCAGCAGGAGGACAGGGTCTGGGGGCATTCAGTACTTC.

With respect to this clonotype: Being one base from a much bigger clone, this may be a read error. Because it lacks the conserved phenylalanine or tryptophan at the end, this CDR3 is likely a read error. The V gene is TRBV3-1, the J gene TRBJ2-7; weak D call: TRBD2 (6 bases). V was trimmed by 0 bases and J by 7 bases, leaving 10 bases between them. Germline V gene sequence: CDR1 LGHDT, CDR2 YNNKEL (reference sequence). The CDR3 runs to 13 residues. This CDR3 is CASSQDVRGEQYS. In DNA, the CDR3 is TGTGCCAGCAGCCAAGATGTCCGGGGGGAGCAGTACTCC.

This clonotype was observed a handful of times. The chain has TRBV7-3 and TRBJ1-1; D may be TRBD1 (5 bases). CDR3 size: 13 residues. V was clipped by 5 bases and J by 1 base, with 8 bases between them. Germline V gene sequence: CDR1 SGHTA, CDR2 FQGTGA. The CDR3 DNA reads as TGTGCCAGCAGCAATAGGGGGAACACTGAAGCTTTCTTT. It translates to CASSNRGNTEAFF.

This clonotype was seen ten or more times. This chain joins TRBV20-1 and TRBJ1-1; D gene ambiguous. The CDR3 has 12 amino acids. Trimming took 6 bases from V and 10 from J, leaving 18 bases between them. Germline-derived CDR1 and CDR2 are DFQATT and SNEGSKA (reference sequence). This chain's CDR3 is CSAKEEGAGAFF. DNA for the CDR3: TGCAGTGCGAAGGAGGAAGGCGCGGGAGCTTTCTTT.

This clonotype was found many times. J is TRBJ1-1 and V is TRBV27; 7 bases are a match to TRBD1. The CDR3 covers 19 residues. Germline-derived CDR1 and CDR2 are MNHEY and SMNVEV (reference sequence). V was pared by 5 bases and J by 4 bases, with 22 bases of the junction left unmatched. The CDR3 sequence is CASSPSHPSLYRGVTEAFF. CDR3 bases: TGTGCCAGCAGTCCAAGCCACCCTTCGCTCTACAGGGGTGTCACTGAAGCTTTCTTT.

This clonotype was counted ten times or more. The CDR3 loop reads CASSLGLRRGELFF. CDR3 bases: TGTGCCAGCAGCCTCGGACTCCGCCGTGGGGAGCTGTTTTTT. The chain links TRBV5-5 to TRBJ2-2, with TRBD2 as a possible D gene (5 bases). The germline V gene encodes CDR1 SGHKS and CDR2 YYEKEE (reference sequence). Trimming pared 4 bases from V and 8 bases from J, leaving 15 bases between. The CDR3 length is 14 residues. Supplemented by reference TRBV5-5 and TRBJ2-2, the full variable domain reads DAGVTQSPTHLIKTRGQQVTLRCSPISGHKSVSWYQQVLGQGPQFIFQYYEKEERGRGNFPDRFSARQFPNYSSELNVNALLLGDSALYLCASSLGLRRGELFFGEGSRLTVL.

This clonotype was counted ten times or more. The chain employs TRBV20-1 and TRBJ2-7; 8 positions match TRBD1. V lost 3 bases, J lost 3 bases, and 4 bases stayed unmatched. This CDR3 region has 13 residues. Germline loops: CDR1 DFQATT, CDR2 SNEGSKA (reference sequence). The CDR3 DNA sequence: TGCAGTGCTAGGCGCAGGGGGCTCTACGAGCAGTACTTC. It yields the protein CSARRRGLYEQYF.

The table lists this clonotype with a count of one. One end of the junction is discordant with germline, which a read error may explain. The V gene is TRBV3-1, the J gene TRBJ2-7; a weak D match, TRBD2 (5 bases). The CDR3 runs to 14 residues. Germline values: CDR1 LGHDT, CDR2 YNNKEL (reference sequence). The chain's CDR3 is CTSSQEGQIYEQYF. The CDR3 DNA reads as TGTACCAGCAGCCAAGAGGGTCAGATCTACGAGCAGTACTTC.